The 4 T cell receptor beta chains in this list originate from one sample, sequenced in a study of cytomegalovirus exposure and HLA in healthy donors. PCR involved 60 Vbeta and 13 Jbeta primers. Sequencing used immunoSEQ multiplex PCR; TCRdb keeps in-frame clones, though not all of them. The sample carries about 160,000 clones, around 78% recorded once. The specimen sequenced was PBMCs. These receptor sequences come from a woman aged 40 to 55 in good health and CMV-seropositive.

This chain's CDR3 is CASSHRAWNSPLHF. The CDR3 coding sequence is TGTGCCAGCAGTCACAGGGCTTGGAATTCACCCCTCCACTTT. V and J are TRBV27 and TRBJ1-6, with TRBD1 as a possible D gene (6 bases). Trimming removed 5 bases from V and 7 bases from J, with 12 bases in between. From germline, CDR1 is MNHEY and CDR2 SMNVEV (reference sequence). The length of the CDR3 is 14 residues.

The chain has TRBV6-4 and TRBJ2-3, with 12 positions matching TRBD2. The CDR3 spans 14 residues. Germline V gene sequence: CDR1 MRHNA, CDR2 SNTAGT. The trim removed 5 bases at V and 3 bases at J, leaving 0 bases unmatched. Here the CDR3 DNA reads TGTGCCAGCAGTCTAGCGGGGGGGACAGATACGCAGTATTTT. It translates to CASSLAGGTDTQYF.

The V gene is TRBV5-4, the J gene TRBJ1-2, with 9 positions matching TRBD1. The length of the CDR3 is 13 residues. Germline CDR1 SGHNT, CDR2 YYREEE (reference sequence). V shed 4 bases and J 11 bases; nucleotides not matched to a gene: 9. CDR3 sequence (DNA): TGTGCCAGCAGCGGGAGGACAGGGGAAGGGTACACCTTC. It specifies CASSGRTGEGYTF. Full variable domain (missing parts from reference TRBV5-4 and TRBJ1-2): ETGVTQSPTHLIKTRGQQVTLRCSSQSGHNTVSWYQQALGQGPQFIFQYYREEENGRGNFPPRFSGLQFPNYSSELNVNALELDDSALYLCASSGRTGEGYTFGSGTRLTVV.

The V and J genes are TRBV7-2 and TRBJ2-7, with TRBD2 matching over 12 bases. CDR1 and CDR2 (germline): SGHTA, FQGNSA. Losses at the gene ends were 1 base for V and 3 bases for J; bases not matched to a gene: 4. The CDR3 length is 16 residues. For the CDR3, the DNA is TGTGCCAGCAGCTTAGGACTAGCGGGAGTCGACTACGAGCAGTACTTC. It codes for CASSLGLAGVDYEQYF.